This T cell receptor beta chain stems from a study of blood T cell repertoires in COVID-19. V shed 7 bases, J shed 5 bases, and the junction held 10 bases outside the gene matches. The CDR3 extends over 15 amino acids. CDR1 MNHNY and CDR2 SVGAGI come from the germline V gene (reference sequence). Sequencing was performed with immunoSEQ multiplex PCR; in TCRdb, only in-frame clones are kept and a portion is missing. Counted here are over 250,000 clones, about 89% occurring once; the ten biggest clones make up more than 1.3%. This rearrangement joins TRBV6-6 to TRBJ1-3; 8 positions agree with TRBD1. The receptor's source is a woman in her forties who had recovered from COVID-19. Input material: peripheral blood. CDR3 sequence reads: CASKHRGLIRNTIYF. Here the CDR3 DNA reads TGTGCCAGCAAACACAGGGGGTTAATTAGAAACACCATATATTTT.